This entry lists 3 T cell receptor beta chains sequenced from one sample in a study of T cells after posttransplantation cyclophosphamide. TCRdb's copy holds only in-frame clones and misses some; the assay was immunoSEQ multiplex PCR. The sample carries about 16,000 clones, about 93% recorded once. The naive gate required viable CD3+CD4+ or CD3+CD8+ cells with CCR7+CD45RA+CD45RO-CD95-CD27+CD28+ phenotype. Sequencing used naive CD4+ T cells sorted from blood. The receptors shown here come from a woman between 45 and 60 years old in good health and a related stem cell transplant donor.

The rearrangement links TRBV6-5 to TRBJ1-4; the D gene is possibly TRBD1 (6 bases). Trimming left V 6 bases short and J 3 bases short, with 8 bases between. Germline CDR1 MNHEY, CDR2 SVGAGI. This CDR3 spans 13 amino acids. The CDR3 coding sequence is TGTGCCAGCAGGACAGGCTCTAATGAAAAACTGTTTTTT. This encodes CASRTGSNEKLFF.

The genes are TRBV2 and TRBJ1-4; possible D gene TRBD1, 5 bases. V was shortened by 8 bases and J by 4 bases, with 14 bases between the two germline ends. The CDR3 is 14 amino acids. From germline, CDR1 is SNHLY and CDR2 FYNNEI. The CDR3 DNA follows: TGTGCCAGCCGGTGGCGACAGAGTAATGAAAAACTGTTTTTT. It codes for CASRWRQSNEKLFF.

This clone was observed a few times. The chain links TRBV7-3 to TRBJ1-1; possible D gene TRBD1, 6 bases. CDR3 length equals 14 residues. Trimming took off 4 bases at V and 3 bases at J, with 12 bases between the two ends. Per the germline V gene, CDR1 is SGHTA and CDR2 is FQGTGA. This CDR3 reads CASSSRRQDTEAFF. The CDR3, as DNA: TGTGCCAGCAGCTCGCGGAGACAGGACACTGAAGCTTTCTTT.